Listed below are T cell receptor beta chains from one sample, sequenced in a study of blood T cell repertoires in COVID-19. The assay was immunoSEQ multiplex PCR, and TCRdb's table has in-frame clones only and misses some. The sample has about 280,000 clones, more than 75% seen once. The sequencing sample was made of PBMCs or T cells enriched from blood (not recorded which). All receptors come from a woman in her sixties in a cohort exposed to, infected with or recovered from COVID-19 (not recorded which). The CDR3 runs from the conserved cysteine through the conserved F or W. A D gene is named only where the DNA matches it firmly. Some rows have no size entry. The others give once, few or many, or a class for an expanded clone.

-,TRBD1,TRBV11-2,17,TRBJ1-2,TGTGCCAGCAGCCTCCGGGCCGGGACAGGGGGAGGGTATGGCTACACCTTC,CASSLRAGTGGGYGYTF
-,-,TRBV5-1,16,TRBJ1-4,TGCGCCAGCAGCTTGGCCGGATCGGCGGTTAATGAAAAACTGTTTTTT,CASSLAGSAVNEKLFF
-,TRBD1,TRBV4-1,18,TRBJ2-3,TGCGCCAGCAGCCAAGGCCTCCCATTCAGGGGGCAAGGAGATACGCAGTATTTT,CASSQGLPFRGQGDTQYF
-,TRBD1,TRBV7-2,15,TRBJ1-3,TGTGCCAGCAGCTTACGGGGACAGGGGGCAAACACCATATATTTT,CASSLRGQGANTIYF
-,TRBD2,TRBV4-3,16,TRBJ2-5,TGCGCCAGCAGCCGACGTGGACTAGCGGGAGTTGAGACCCAGTACTTC,CASSRRGLAGVETQYF
-,TRBD1,TRBV19,16,TRBJ2-1,TGTGCCAGTAGGAGGGACAGGAGTCTTTCGGGGAATGAGCAGTTCTTC,CASRRDRSLSGNEQFF
-,TRBD1,TRBV5-1,16,TRBJ2-5,TGCGCCAGCAGCTTAGGGACAGTGCCGAACCAAGAGACCCAGTACTTC,CASSLGTVPNQETQYF
-,-,TRBV21-1,13,TRBJ2-7,TGTGCCAGCAGCAACCGGGACTCCTACGAGCAGTACTTC,CASSNRDSYEQYF
-,-,TRBV4-1,17,TRBJ2-5,TGCGCCAGCAGCCAAGATCGAAGTGGGCGCACTCGTGAGACCCAGTACTTC,CASSQDRSGRTRETQYF
few,TRBD1,TRBV5-1,15,TRBJ2-7,TGCGCCAGCAGCCCGGGTCCCGGGACAGGGAACGAGCAGTACTTC,CASSPGPGTGNEQYF
-,-,TRBV24-1,13,TRBJ1-1,TGTGCCACCAGTGGGGGGGTGAACACTGAAGCTTTCTTT,CATSGGVNTEAFF
-,-,TRBV3-1/TRBV3-2,15,TRBJ2-1,TGTGCCAGCAGCCAAGTAGGGGGATTCTACAATGAGCAGTTCTTC,CASSQVGGFYNEQFF
-,TRBD2,TRBV29-1,13,TRBJ2-7,TGCAGCGTTGTGGGTCTAGCGGGACGCGAGCAGTACTTC,CSVVGLAGREQYF
few,-,TRBV28,14,TRBJ1-5,TGTGCCAGCGAGGGAACAGGGAGCAATCAGCCCCAGCATTTT,CASEGTGSNQPQHF
-,TRBD1,TRBV5-1,14,TRBJ2-7,TGCGCCAGCAGCTTGGTACAGGGGAGCTACGAGCAGTACTTC,CASSLVQGSYEQYF
-,-,TRBV11-2,15,TRBJ1-4,TGTGCCAGCAGCTTAAAACTAGGTGTAAATGAAAAACTGTTTTTT,CASSLKLGVNEKLFF